The clone carrying this T cell receptor beta chain was counted only a few times. What it binds is not known. This sample is drawn from a study of blood T cells in healthy people across ages. Regarding the study as a whole: Per million T cells, the diversity of TCR beta decreased roughly linearly as age advanced. Relative to aged donors, long-lived donors carried more naive CD4+ cells and displayed higher diversity.

Per individual sample, total RNA of at least 5 micrograms was extracted. The authors ran a second PCR of roughly 6 to 12 cycles using a sample-barcoded 5' primer and a J-beta primer mix. Per sample, CDR3-containing paired-end reads numbered at least 2.5 million. TCRdb analysed the 5' RACE reads with MiXCR anew, one entry per CDR3 protein. The sample yields about 1.1 million distinct CDR3 sequences, approximately 38% seen once. The source material was blood. The sequence was obtained from a man between 18 and 35 years old in good health.

CDR3 DNA sequence: TGTGCCAGCAGCCAAACTAGCGGGGGGAATGAGCAGTACTTC. Its translation is CASSQTSGGNEQYF. The chain couples TRBV7-2 to TRBJ2-5; TRBD2 aligns across 12 bases. Germline V gene data show CDR1 as SGHTA and CDR2 as FQGNSA. V lost 5 bases, J lost 11 bases, and 9 bases stayed unmatched. The CDR3 sequence is 14 residues long.